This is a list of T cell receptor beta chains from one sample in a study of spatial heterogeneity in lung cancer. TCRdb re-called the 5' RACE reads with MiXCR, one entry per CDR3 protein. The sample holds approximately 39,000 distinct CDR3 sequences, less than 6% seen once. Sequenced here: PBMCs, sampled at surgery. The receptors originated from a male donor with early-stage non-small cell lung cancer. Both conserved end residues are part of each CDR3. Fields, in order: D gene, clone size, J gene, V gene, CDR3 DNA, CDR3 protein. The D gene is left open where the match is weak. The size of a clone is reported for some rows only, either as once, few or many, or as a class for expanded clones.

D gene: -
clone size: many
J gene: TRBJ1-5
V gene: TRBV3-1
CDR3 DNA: TGTGCCAGCAGCCAAGATATGGGGGCTGTGCCCCAGCATTTT
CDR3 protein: CASSQDMGAVPQHF

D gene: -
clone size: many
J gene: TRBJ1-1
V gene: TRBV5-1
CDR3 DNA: TGCGCCAGCAGCTTGTTACCGGATCGTGGCTCAGGAGCTTTCTTT
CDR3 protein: CASSLLPDRGSGAFF

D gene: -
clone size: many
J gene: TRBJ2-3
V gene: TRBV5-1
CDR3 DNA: TGCGCCAGCAGCCACGGCGGCGGCTTTTACGGCACAGATACGCAGTATTTT
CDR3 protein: CASSHGGGFYGTDTQYF

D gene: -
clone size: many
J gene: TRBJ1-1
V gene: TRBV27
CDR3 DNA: TGTGCCAGCAGTTTTGGGGACCGGCAAGAAGCTTTCTTT
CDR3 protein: CASSFGDRQEAFF

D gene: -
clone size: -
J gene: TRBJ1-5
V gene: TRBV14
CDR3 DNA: TGTGCCAGCAGCCTCATCCGGGAGGGGAGAAACAATCAGCCCCAGCATTTT
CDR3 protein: CASSLIREGRNNQPQHF

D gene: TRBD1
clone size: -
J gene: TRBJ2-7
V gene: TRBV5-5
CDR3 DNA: TGTGCCAGCAGCGTTCTACAGGGGGCGGGGTACGAGCAGTACTTC
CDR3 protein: CASSVLQGAGYEQYF

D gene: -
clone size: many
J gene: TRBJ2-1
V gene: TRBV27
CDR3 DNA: TGTGCCAGCAGTCCCCGGACAGTGTTCGTTACCATATACAATGAGCAGTTCTTC
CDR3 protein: CASSPRTVFVTIYNEQFF

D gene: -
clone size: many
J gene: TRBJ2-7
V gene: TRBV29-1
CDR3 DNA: TGCAGCGTGATACCCCTGAGCACCTACGAGCAGTACTTC
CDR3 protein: CSVIPLSTYEQYF

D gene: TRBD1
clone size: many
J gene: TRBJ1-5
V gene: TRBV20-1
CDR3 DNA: TGCAGTGCTAGAGGCGGGACAGGGACCTTTAGCAATCAGCCCCAGCATTTT
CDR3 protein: CSARGGTGTFSNQPQHF

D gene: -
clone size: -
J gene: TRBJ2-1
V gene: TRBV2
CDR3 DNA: TGTGCCAGCAGTGAGGTAGCGGTATCCTACAATGAGCAGTTCTTC
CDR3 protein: CASSEVAVSYNEQFF

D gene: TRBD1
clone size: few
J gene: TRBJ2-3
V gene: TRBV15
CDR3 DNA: TGTGCCACCAGCAGAGGAGGGGGCCCCACAGATACGCAGTATTTT
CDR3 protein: CATSRGGGPTDTQYF

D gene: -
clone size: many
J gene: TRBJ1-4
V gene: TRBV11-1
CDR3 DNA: TGTGCCAGCAGCTCCAGGGGCGGTAACGAAAAACTGTTTTTT
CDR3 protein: CASSSRGGNEKLFF

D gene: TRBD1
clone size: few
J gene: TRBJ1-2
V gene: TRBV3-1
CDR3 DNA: TGTGCCAGCAGCCAATCAGACAGGGGGCGGTTTGGCTACACCTTC
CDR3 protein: CASSQSDRGRFGYTF

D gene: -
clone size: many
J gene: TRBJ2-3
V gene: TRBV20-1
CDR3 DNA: TGCAGTGCTAGAGAGCGCAGGTTGGGAGATACGCAGTATTTT
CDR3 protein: CSARERRLGDTQYF

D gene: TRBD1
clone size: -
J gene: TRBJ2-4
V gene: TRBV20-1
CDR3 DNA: TGCAGTGTTGACAGGGGAACTGAGTACATTCAGTACTTC
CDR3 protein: CSVDRGTEYIQYF

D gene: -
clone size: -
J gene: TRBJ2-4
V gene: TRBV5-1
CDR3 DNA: TGCGCCAGCAGCCCGGCAGGCGGAAACATTCAGTACTTC
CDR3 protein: CASSPAGGNIQYF

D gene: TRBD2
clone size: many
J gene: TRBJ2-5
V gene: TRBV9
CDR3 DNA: TGTGCCAGCAGCGAGCTCCCTGGGAGCGGGGTGGAGACCCAGTACTTC
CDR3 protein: CASSELPGSGVETQYF

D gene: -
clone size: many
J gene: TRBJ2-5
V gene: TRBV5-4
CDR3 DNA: TGTGCCAGCAGCTTACAAGGACAAGAGACCCAGTACTTC
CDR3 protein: CASSLQGQETQYF

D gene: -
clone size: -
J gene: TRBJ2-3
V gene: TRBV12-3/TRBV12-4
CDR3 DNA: TGTGCCAGCAGTACTAGGGGCACAGATACGCAGTATTTT
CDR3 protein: CASSTRGTDTQYF

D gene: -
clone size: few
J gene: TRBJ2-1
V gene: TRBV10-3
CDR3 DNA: TGTGCCATCAGGGGGGAGGGGGGCTACAATGAGCAGTTCTTC
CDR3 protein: CAIRGEGGYNEQFF

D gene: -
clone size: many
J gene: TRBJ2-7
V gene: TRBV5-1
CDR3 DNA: TGCGCCAGCAGCTTGGCCGGATCCTACGAGCAGTACTTC
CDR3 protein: CASSLAGSYEQYF

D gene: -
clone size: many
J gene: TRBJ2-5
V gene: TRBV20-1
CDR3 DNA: TGCAGTGCCCAAAGGGACATTGGAGAGACCCAGTACTTC
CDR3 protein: CSAQRDIGETQYF

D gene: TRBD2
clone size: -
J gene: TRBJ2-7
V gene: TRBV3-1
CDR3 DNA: TGTGCCAGCAGCCCCCAAATTAGCGGGGTGACGAGGACCTACGAGCAGTACTTC
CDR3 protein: CASSPQISGVTRTYEQYF

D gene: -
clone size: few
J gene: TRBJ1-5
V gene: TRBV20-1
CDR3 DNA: TGCAGTGCTAGGGCTCGAGGCAATCAGCCCCAGCATTTT
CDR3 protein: CSARARGNQPQHF

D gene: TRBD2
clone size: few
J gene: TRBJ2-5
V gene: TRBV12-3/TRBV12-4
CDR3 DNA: TGTGCCAGCAGCCGTAGCGGGGGGGAGCGAGAGACCCAGTACTTC
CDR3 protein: CASSRSGGERETQYF

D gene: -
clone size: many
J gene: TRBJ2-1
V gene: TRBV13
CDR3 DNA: TGTGCCAGCAGCTTATATCGGACTGCCTACAATGAGCAGTTCTTC
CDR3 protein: CASSLYRTAYNEQFF

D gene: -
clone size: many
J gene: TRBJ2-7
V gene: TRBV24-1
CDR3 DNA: TGTGCCACCTCTTCCCCGGACACCTCCTACGAGCAGTACTTC
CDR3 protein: CATSSPDTSYEQYF

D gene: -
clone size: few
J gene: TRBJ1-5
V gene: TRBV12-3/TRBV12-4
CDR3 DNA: TGTGCCAGCAGTTTCCCTAGTCAGCCCCAGCATTTT
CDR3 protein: CASSFPSQPQHF

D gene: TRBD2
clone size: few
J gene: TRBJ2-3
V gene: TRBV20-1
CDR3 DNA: TGCAGTGCTCCCGGGACTAGCGGGGCCCCAACTGGCACAGATACGCAGTATTTT
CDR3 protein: CSAPGTSGAPTGTDTQYF

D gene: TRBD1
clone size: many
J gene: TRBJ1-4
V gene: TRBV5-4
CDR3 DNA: TGTGCCAGCAGCGTCGACAGGGGCGGAAATGAAAAACTGTTTTTT
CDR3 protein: CASSVDRGGNEKLFF

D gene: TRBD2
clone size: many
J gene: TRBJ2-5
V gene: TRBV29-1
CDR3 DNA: TGCAGCGGCGGGACTAGCTTCTGGGAGACCCAGTACTTC
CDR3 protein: CSGGTSFWETQYF

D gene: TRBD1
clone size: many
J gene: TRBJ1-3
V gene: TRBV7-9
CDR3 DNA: TGTGCCAGCAGCAACTTGGGACAGGGGAAGGGAAACACCATATATTTT
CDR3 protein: CASSNLGQGKGNTIYF

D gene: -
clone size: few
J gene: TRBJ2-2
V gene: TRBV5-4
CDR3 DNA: TGTGCCAGCAGCTTGGCAGGGACGGTATACACCGGGGAGCTGTTTTTT
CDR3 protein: CASSLAGTVYTGELFF

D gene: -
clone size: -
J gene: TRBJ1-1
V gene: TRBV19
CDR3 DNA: TGTGCCAGTAGTATGTTCCGACAGATGAACACTGAAGCTTTCTTT
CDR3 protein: CASSMFRQMNTEAFF